The entry below describes one TCR beta chain. Its antigen remains unidentified. These data belong to a study of cytomegalovirus exposure and HLA in healthy donors. Study as a whole: Researchers previously reported finding fewer than 120 million unique TCR beta sequences from about 179 million T cells. Study findings and constraints: Later analysis identified a missense DCLRE1C variant that was linked to TCR beta V- and J-gene trimming. For presence/absence analyses, sequencing depth was assumed to be roughly uniform across donors.

It was with 60 Vbeta and 13 Jbeta primers that the PCR ran. Per the original data handling: There were around 77 million unique TCR beta chains by a later count, and approximately 11 million of them were shared. The protocol was immunoSEQ multiplex PCR, while the TCRdb copy is restricted to in-frame clones and leaves out a portion. That table is the source of V, J and clone size, and D and trimming were worked out from the DNA. This sample's table has under 90,000 clones. Sample: PBMCs. The receptor's source is a man over 45 in good health and CMV-seropositive.

CDR3 amino acids: CAWSPRVNSPLHF. CDR3 sequence (DNA): TGTGCCTGGAGCCCCAGGGTCAATTCACCCCTCCACTTT. The chain combines TRBV30 with TRBJ1-6, with D possibly matching TRBD1 (5 bases). The CDR3 length is 13 residues. Germline V gives CDR1 GTSNPN, CDR2 SVGIG (reference sequence). Trimming removed 3 bases at V and 7 bases at J, with 10 bases between.